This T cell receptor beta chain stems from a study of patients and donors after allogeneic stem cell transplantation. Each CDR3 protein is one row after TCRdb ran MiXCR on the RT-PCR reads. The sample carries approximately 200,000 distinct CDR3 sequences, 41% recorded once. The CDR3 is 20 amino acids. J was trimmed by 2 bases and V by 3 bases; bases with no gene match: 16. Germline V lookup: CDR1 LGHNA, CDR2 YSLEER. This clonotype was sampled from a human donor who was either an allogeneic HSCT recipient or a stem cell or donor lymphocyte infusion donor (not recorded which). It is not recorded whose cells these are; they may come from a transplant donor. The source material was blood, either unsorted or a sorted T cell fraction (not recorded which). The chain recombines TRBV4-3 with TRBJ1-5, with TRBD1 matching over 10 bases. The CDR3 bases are TGCGCCAGCAGCCACGGGGAGGGACAGGGGACTTTTGAGGGCAATCAGCCCCAGCATTTT. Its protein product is CASSHGEGQGTFEGNQPQHF.